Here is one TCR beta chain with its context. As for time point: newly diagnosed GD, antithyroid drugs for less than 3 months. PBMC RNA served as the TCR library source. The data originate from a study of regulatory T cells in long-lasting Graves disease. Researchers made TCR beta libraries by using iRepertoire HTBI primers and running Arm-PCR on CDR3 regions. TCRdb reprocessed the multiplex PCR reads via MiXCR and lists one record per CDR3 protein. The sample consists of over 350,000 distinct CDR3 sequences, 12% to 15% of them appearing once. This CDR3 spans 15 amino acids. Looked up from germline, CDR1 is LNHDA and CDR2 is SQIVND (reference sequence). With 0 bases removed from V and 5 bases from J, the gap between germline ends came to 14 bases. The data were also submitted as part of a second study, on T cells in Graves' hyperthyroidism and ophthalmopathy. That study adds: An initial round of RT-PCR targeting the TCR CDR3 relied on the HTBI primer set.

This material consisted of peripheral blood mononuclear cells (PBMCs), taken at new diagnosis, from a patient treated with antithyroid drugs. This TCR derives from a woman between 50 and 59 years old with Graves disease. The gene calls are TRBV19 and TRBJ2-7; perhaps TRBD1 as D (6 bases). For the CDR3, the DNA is TGTGCCAGTAGTATAGACCAGGGGTCCTCTGACGAGCAGTACTTC. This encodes CASSIDQGSSDEQYF.